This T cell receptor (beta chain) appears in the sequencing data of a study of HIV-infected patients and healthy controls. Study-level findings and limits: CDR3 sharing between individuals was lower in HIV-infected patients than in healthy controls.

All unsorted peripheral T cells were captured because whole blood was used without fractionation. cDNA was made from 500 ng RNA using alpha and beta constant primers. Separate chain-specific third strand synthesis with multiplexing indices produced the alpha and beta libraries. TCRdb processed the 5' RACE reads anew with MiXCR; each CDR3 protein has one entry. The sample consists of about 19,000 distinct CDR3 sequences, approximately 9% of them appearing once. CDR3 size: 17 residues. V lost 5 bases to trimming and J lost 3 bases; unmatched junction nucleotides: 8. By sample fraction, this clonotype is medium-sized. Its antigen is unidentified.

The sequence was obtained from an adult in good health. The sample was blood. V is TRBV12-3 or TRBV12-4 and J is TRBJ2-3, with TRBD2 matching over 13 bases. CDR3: CASSPGPGLAGTDTQYF. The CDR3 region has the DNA TGTGCCAGCAGTCCCGGACCGGGACTAGCGGGGACAGATACGCAGTATTTT.